The 9 T cell receptor beta chains in this list originate from one sample, sequenced in a study of T cell responses to AZD1222 COVID-19 vaccine. TCRdb's copy holds only in-frame clones and misses some; the assay was immunoSEQ multiplex PCR. The sample lists tens of thousands of clones, 70% to 90% seen once, with 6.9% in the top ten. Sequencing used peripheral blood, obtained 28 days after the second AZD1222 dose. The receptors shown here come from an adult who received the AZD1222 COVID-19 vaccine.

The V gene is TRBV24-1, the J gene TRBJ2-2, with 8 nucleotides matching TRBD2. The V and J ends lost 7 bases and 3 bases, in that order; junction bases with no gene match: 3. The CDR3 extends over 14 amino acids. CDR1 is KGHDR, CDR2 SFDVKD, per germline. The CDR3 DNA is TGTGCCACCAGCCGGGAGGGGTACACCGGGGAGCTGTTTTTT. It translates to CATSREGYTGELFF.

The chain uses TRBV24-1 and TRBJ1-1; no reliable D call. Trimming took off 4 bases at V and 0 bases at J, with 5 bases between the two ends. The CDR3 contains 13 residues. Germline CDR1 KGHDR, CDR2 SFDVKD. DNA for the CDR3: TGTGCCACCAGTGACTTCATGAACACTGAAGCTTTCTTT. This encodes CATSDFMNTEAFF.

The V call is TRBV6-5, the J call TRBJ1-2; 10 bases are shared with TRBD1. The CDR3 covers 13 residues. Losses at the gene ends were 6 bases for V and 8 bases for J; bases not matched to a gene: 6. Germline V gene data show CDR1 as MNHEY and CDR2 as SVGAGI. CDR3 residues: CASRETGGPGYTF. DNA of the CDR3: TGTGCCAGCAGGGAGACAGGGGGCCCCGGCTACACCTTC.

This chain joins TRBV6-1 and TRBJ1-3, with no clear D. With 0 bases removed from V and 4 bases from J, the gap between germline ends came to 16 bases. CDR3 size: 17 residues. The germline V gene encodes CDR1 MNHNS and CDR2 SASEGT. The CDR3, as DNA: TGTGCCAGCAGTGAAGCGCACTGGACGGTGGAAGGAAACACCATATATTTT. Translating it yields CASSEAHWTVEGNTIYF.

The rearrangement uses TRBV9 and TRBJ1-2; D remains unclear. V was cut by 3 bases and J by 1 base, with 4 bases left in between. The CDR3 has 12 residues. CDR1 SGDLS and CDR2 YYNGEE come from the germline V gene. CDR3 sequence: CASSEYNYGYTF. The CDR3 DNA sequence: TGTGCCAGCAGCGAATATAACTATGGCTACACCTTC.

The sample holds a few counts of this clone. This chain connects TRBV4-3 to TRBJ2-7, with 9 bases matching TRBD2. J was trimmed by 4 bases and V by 1 base; bases with no gene match: 2. The CDR3 loop spans 14 amino acids. The V gene's germline CDR1 is LGHNA and CDR2 YSLEER. The CDR3 bases are TGCGCCAGCAGCCAAGGTCTAGCGGGATACGAGCAGTACTTC. This translates into CASSQGLAGYEQYF.

The chain combines TRBV19 with TRBJ1-5; 8 bases agree with TRBD1. The germline CDR1 and CDR2 sequences are LNHDA and SQIVND (reference sequence). The V and J ends lost 4 bases and 7 bases, in that order; junction bases with no gene match: 9. The CDR3 has 15 amino acids. The CDR3 DNA reads TGTGCCAGTAGTACCCGGGGGTCAGGGGGCCAGCCCCAGCATTTT. Encoded protein: CASSTRGSGGQPQHF.

The V gene is TRBV12-3 or TRBV12-4, the J gene TRBJ1-1; a weak D match, TRBD1 (5 bases). The CDR3 totals 13 residues. V was clipped by 2 bases and J by 4 bases, with 8 bases between them. DNA for the CDR3: TGTGCCAGCAGTTTAAGGGGAGGCACTGAAGCTTTCTTT. Translated: CASSLRGGTEAFF.

This clone is a singleton in its sample. The chain uses TRBV15 and TRBJ2-1; unclear D gene. This CDR3 region has 14 residues. V dropped 0 bases and J dropped 4 bases, with 7 bases sitting between them. The germline CDR1 and CDR2 sequences are LNHNV and YYDKDF (reference sequence). The CDR3 DNA reads as TGTGCCACCAGCAGAGATATCAAATACAATGAGCAGTTCTTC. The encoded protein is CATSRDIKYNEQFF.